This TCR beta chain was documented in a study of blood T cell repertoires in COVID-19. Study-level background: Acute and convalescent COVID-19 samples came from the United States, Italy and Spain. T cells, B-cell-depleted T cells, or PBMCs supplied cDNA or gDNA.

Sequenced by immunoSEQ multiplex PCR; TCRdb stores in-frame clones only, minus some. The table shows around 150,000 clones, with roughly 88% occurring only once. Allocation to cohorts depended on clinical history reported by the participants. Among Cohort 3 donors, those recovered had two negative PCRs, clearance, or symptom resolution. Trimming pared 3 bases from V and 5 bases from J, leaving 6 bases between. The germline CDR1 and CDR2 sequences are SGHTS and YDEGEE. The CDR3 runs to 12 residues. The sequenced material came from PBMCs or T cells enriched from blood (not recorded which). This receptor was identified in a woman aged 45-65 years who had recovered from COVID-19. V gene TRBV5-8 combines with J gene TRBJ1-5, with D uncertain. The CDR3 DNA is TGTGCCAGCAGCTCTCCTTATCAGCCCCAGCATTTT. Its protein product is CASSSPYQPQHF.